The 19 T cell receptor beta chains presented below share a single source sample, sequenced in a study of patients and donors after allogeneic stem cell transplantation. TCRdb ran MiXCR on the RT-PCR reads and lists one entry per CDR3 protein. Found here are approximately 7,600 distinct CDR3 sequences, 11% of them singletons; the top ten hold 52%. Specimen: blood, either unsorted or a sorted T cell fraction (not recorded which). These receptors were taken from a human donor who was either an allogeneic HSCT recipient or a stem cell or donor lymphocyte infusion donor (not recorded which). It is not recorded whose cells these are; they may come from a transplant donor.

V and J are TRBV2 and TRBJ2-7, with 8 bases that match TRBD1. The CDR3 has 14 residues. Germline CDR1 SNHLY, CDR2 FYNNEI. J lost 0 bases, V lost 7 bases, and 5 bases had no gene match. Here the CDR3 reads CASKTGAPSYEQYF. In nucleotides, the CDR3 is TGTGCCAGCAAGACAGGGGCTCCCTCCTACGAGCAGTACTTC.

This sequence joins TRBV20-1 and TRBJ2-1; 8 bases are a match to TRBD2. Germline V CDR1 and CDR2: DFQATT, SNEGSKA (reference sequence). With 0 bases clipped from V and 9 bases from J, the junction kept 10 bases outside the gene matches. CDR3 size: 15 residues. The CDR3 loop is CSAREPGLDGGEQFF. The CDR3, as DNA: TGCAGTGCTAGAGAACCGGGACTAGATGGCGGTGAGCAGTTCTTC.

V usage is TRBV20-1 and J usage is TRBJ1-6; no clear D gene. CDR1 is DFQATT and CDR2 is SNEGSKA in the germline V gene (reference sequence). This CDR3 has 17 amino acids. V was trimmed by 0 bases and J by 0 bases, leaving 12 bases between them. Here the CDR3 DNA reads TGCAGTGCTAGAGATCTACAGAGAAGCTCCTATAATTCACCCCTCCACTTT. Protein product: CSARDLQRSSYNSPLHF.

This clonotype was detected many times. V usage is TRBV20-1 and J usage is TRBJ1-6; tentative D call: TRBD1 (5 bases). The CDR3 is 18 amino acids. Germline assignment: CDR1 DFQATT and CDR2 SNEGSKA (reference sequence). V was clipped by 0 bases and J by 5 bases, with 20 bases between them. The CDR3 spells CSARDRLQFWGDNSPLHF. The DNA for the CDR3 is TGCAGTGCTAGAGATCGCCTTCAGTTTTGGGGGGATAATTCACCCCTCCACTTT.

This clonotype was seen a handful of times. The chain's CDR3 is CASSLEPGQGSQETQYF. CDR3 DNA: TGCGCCAGCAGCTTGGAACCGGGACAGGGTTCCCAAGAGACCCAGTACTTC. The J gene is TRBJ2-5, the V gene TRBV5-1, with TRBD1 identical over 9 bases. This CDR3 is built from 17 residues. With 0 bases clipped from V and 1 base from J, the junction kept 7 bases outside the gene matches. Germline values: CDR1 SGHRS, CDR2 YFSETQ. Drawing the rest from reference TRBV5-1 and TRBJ2-5, the complete variable domain is KAGVTQTPRYLIKTRGQQVTLSCSPISGHRSVSWYQQTPGQGLQFLFEYFSETQRNKGNFPGRFSGRQFSNSRSEMNVSTLELGDSALYLCASSLEPGQGSQETQYFGPGTRLLVL.

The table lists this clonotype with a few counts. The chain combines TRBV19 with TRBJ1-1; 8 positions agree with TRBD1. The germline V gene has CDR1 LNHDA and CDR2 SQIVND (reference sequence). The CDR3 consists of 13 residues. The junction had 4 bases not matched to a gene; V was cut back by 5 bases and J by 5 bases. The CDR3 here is CASSADRGTEAFF. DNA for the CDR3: TGTGCCAGTAGTGCCGACAGGGGAACTGAAGCTTTCTTT.

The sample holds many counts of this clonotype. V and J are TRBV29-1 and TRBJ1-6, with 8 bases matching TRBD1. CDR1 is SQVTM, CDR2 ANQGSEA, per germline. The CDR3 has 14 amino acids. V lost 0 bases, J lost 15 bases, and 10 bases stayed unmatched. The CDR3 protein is CSVEETGQGSVLHF. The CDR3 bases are TGCAGCGTTGAAGAAACCGGACAGGGCTCAGTCCTCCACTTT.

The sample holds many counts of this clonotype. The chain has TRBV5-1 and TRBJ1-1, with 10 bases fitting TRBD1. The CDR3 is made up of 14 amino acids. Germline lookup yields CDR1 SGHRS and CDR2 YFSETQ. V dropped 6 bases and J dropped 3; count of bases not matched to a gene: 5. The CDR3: CASTTGTGDTEAFF. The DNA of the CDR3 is TGCGCCAGCACCACGGGGACAGGGGACACTGAAGCTTTCTTT.

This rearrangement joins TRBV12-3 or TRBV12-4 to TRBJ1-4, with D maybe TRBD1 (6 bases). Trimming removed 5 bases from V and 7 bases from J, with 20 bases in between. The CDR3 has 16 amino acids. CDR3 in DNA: TGTGCCAGCAGTCCCTCCCTGGGGGGGGCGAGTGAAAAACTGTTTTTT. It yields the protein CASSPSLGGASEKLFF.

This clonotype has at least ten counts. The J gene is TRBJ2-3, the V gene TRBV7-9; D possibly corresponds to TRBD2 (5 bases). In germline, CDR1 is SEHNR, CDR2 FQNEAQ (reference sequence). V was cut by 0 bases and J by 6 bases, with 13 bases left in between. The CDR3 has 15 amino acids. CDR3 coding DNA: TGTGCCAGCAGCTTAGCAGGCCGAGCGGCGGATACGCAGTATTTT. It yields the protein CASSLAGRAADTQYF.

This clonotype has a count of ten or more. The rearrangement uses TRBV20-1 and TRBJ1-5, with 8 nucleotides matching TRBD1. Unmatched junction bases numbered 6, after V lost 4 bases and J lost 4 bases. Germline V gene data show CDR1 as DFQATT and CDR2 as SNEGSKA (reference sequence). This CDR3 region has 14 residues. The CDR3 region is CSATWTGKNQPQHF. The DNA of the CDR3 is TGCAGTGCTACCTGGACAGGGAAGAATCAGCCCCAGCATTTT.

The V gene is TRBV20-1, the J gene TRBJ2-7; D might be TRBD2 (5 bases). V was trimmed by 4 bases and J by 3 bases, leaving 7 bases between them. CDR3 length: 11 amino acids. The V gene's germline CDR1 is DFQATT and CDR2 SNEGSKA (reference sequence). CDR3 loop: CSAIGNYEQYF. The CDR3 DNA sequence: TGCAGTGCTATCGGGAACTACGAGCAGTACTTC.

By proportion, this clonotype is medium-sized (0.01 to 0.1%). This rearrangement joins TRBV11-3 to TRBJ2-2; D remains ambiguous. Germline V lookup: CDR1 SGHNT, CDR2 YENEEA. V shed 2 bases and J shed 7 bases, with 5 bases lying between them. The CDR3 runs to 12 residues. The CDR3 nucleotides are TGTGCCAGCAGCTTAACCCACGGGGAGCTGTTTTTT. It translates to CASSLTHGELFF.

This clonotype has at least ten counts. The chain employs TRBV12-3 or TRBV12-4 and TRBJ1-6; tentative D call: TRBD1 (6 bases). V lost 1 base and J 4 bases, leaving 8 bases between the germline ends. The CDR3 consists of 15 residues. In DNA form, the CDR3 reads TGTGCCAGCAGTTTAGGACAGGTTTATAATTCACCCCTCCACTTT. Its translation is CASSLGQVYNSPLHF.

CDR3: CSAPEGAANSPLHF. The CDR3 DNA reads as TGCAGTGCCCCCGAGGGGGCGGCGAATTCACCCCTCCACTTT. The chain combines TRBV20-1 with TRBJ1-6; 7 nucleotides agree with TRBD1. CDR1 is DFQATT, CDR2 SNEGSKA, per germline (reference sequence). The CDR3 contains 14 residues. Trimming cost V 6 bases and J 7 bases; bases outside gene matches: 9.

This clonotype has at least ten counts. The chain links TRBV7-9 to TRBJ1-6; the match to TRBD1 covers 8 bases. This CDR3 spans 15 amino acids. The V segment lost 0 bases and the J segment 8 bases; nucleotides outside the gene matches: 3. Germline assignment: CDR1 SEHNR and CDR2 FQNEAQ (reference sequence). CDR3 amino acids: CASSLAGTGDSPLHF. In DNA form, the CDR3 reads TGTGCCAGCAGCTTAGCCGGGACAGGCGATTCACCCCTCCACTTT.

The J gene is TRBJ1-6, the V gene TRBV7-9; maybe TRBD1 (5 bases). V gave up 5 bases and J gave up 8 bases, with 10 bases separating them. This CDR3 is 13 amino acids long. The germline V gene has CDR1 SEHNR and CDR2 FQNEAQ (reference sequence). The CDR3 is CASSITRDSPLHF. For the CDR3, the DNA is TGTGCCAGCAGCATAACCAGGGATTCACCCCTCCACTTT.

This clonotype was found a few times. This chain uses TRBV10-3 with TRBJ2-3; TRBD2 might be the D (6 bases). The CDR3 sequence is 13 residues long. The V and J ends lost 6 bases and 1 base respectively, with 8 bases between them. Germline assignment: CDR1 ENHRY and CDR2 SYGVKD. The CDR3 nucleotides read TGTGCCATCAGGGGAGGAGGCACAGATACGCAGTATTTT. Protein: CAIRGGGTDTQYF.

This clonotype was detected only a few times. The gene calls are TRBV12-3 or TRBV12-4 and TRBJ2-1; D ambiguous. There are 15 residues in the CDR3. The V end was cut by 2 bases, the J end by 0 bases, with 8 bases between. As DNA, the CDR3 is TGTGCCAGCAGTTTATCGTGGAGCTCCTACAATGAGCAGTTCTTC. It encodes CASSLSWSSYNEQFF.